This passage covers 19 T cell receptor beta chains from one sample sequenced in a study of blood T cell repertoires in COVID-19. The table came from immunoSEQ multiplex PCR; TCRdb's copy has only in-frame clones and leaves some out. This table has about 180,000 clones, about 78% appearing once. The sequenced material came from PBMCs or T cells enriched from blood (not recorded which). These receptors came from a woman aged 50 to 60 who had recovered from COVID-19.

The CDR3 region is CASSPTSGRAAYEQYF. The CDR3, as DNA: TGTGCCAGCAGCCCCACAAGCGGGAGGGCCGCATACGAGCAGTACTTC. The chain is built from TRBV5-5 and TRBJ2-7; the match to TRBD2 covers 10 bases. With 4 bases clipped from V and 4 bases from J, the junction kept 11 bases outside the gene matches. Germline lookup yields CDR1 SGHKS and CDR2 YYEKEE (reference sequence). The CDR3 runs to 16 residues.

The chain carries TRBV7-9 and TRBJ1-1; D ambiguous. This CDR3 is built from 13 residues. V lost 2 bases, J lost 6 bases, and 10 bases lay in between. Germline CDR1 is SEHNR and CDR2 is FQNEAQ (reference sequence). The DNA of the CDR3 is TGTGCCAGCAGCTTAACAGCCAAGGCTGAAGCTTTCTTT. Amino acid sequence: CASSLTAKAEAFF. Full variable domain (rest looked up from reference TRBV7-9 and TRBJ1-1): DTGVSQNPRHKITKRGQNVTFRCDPISEHNRLYWYRQTLGQGPEFLTYFQNEAQLEKSRLLSDRFSAERPKGSFSTLEIQRTEQGDSAMYLCASSLTAKAEAFFGQGTRLTVV.

V gene TRBV5-1 combines with J gene TRBJ1-2, with D tentatively TRBD1 (6 bases). V was cut by 1 base and J by 6 bases, with 16 bases left in between. Per germline, CDR1 SGHRS and CDR2 YFSETQ. This CDR3 region has 15 residues. As DNA, the CDR3 is TGCGCCAGCAGCTTGAATGCAGGGGCTTTAGATGGCTACACCTTC. It codes for CASSLNAGALDGYTF.

This clone was detected once. The V call is TRBV19, the J call TRBJ2-5; D not certain. V gave up 5 bases and J gave up 1 base, with 8 bases separating them. This CDR3 is built from 13 residues. The germline CDR1 and CDR2 sequences are LNHDA and SQIVND (reference sequence). DNA of the CDR3: TGTGCCAGTAGTTATAGTACCCAAGAGACCCAGTACTTC. This codes for CASSYSTQETQYF.

V and J are TRBV3-1 (or the pseudogene TRBV3-2) and TRBJ1-1; D is unclear. Per the germline V gene, CDR1 is LGHDT and CDR2 is YNNKEL (reference sequence). CDR3 length: 16 amino acids. V was trimmed by 0 bases and J by 10 bases, leaving 21 bases between them. The CDR3 reads CASSQDLARGKFVAFF. In DNA form, the CDR3 reads TGTGCCAGCAGCCAAGATCTGGCACGGGGTAAATTTGTAGCTTTCTTT.

The rearrangement links TRBV7-8 to TRBJ2-5; no reliable D call. The ends were cut back, 2 bases at V and 8 bases at J, with 15 bases in the middle. The CDR3 loop spans 14 amino acids. Germline CDR1 reads SGHVS; CDR2 reads FQNEAQ. This chain's CDR3 is CASSLNPRVITQYF. The CDR3 region has the DNA TGTGCCAGCAGCTTAAACCCAAGAGTGATAACCCAGTACTTC.

This clone was picked up many times. The J gene is TRBJ1-5, the V gene TRBV7-3; 11 bases are shared with TRBD1. V trimming: 2 bases; J trimming: 1 base; junction bases outside the gene matches: 16. The CDR3 length is 21 residues. Per the germline V gene, CDR1 is SGHTA and CDR2 is FQGTGA. CDR3 in amino acids: CASSLSVVGGQGALSNQPQHF. The CDR3, as DNA: TGTGCCAGCAGCTTATCGGTGGTTGGCGGACAGGGGGCGTTGAGCAATCAGCCCCAGCATTTT. Drawing the rest from reference TRBV7-3 and TRBJ1-5, the complete variable domain is GAGVSQTPSNKVTEKGKYVELRCDPISGHTALYWYRQSLGQGPEFLIYFQGTGAADDSGLPNDRFFAVRPEGSVSTLKIQRTERGDSAVYLCASSLSVVGGQGALSNQPQHFGDGTRLSIL.

This clone was detected once. The V gene is TRBV7-8, the J gene TRBJ2-7; D is perhaps TRBD1 (5 bases). The CDR3 covers 14 residues. V was trimmed by 1 base and J by 7 bases, leaving 14 bases between them. The germline CDR1 and CDR2 sequences are SGHVS and FQNEAQ. The CDR3 DNA reads as TGTGCCAGCAGCTTAGGTCGGAAGGGGCGGGAGCAGTACTTC. This gives the protein CASSLGRKGREQYF.

The chain has TRBV5-1 and TRBJ2-6; D is unresolved. In germline, CDR1 is SGHRS, CDR2 YFSETQ. This CDR3 has 20 residues. Trimming stripped 2 bases from V and 4 bases from J, with 25 bases between. CDR3 loop: CASSFFYSGRSSSGANVLTF. As DNA, the CDR3 is TGCGCCAGCAGCTTTTTTTATTCGGGTCGTTCCTCTTCGGGGGCCAACGTCCTGACTTTC.

The V gene is TRBV28, the J gene TRBJ2-5, with TRBD1 matching over 9 bases. This CDR3 comprises 16 residues. Losses at the gene ends were 6 bases for V and 0 bases for J; bases not matched to a gene: 8. The V gene's germline CDR1 is MDHEN and CDR2 SYDVKM. As DNA, the CDR3 is TGTGCCAGCAGGGGGACAGGGAGGGTCAACCAAGAGACCCAGTACTTC. Protein product: CASRGTGRVNQETQYF.

This sequence joins TRBV28 and TRBJ2-3; the match to TRBD2 covers 13 bases. The CDR3 totals 15 residues. The V and J ends lost 5 bases and 5 bases, in that order; junction bases with no gene match: 4. The V gene's germline CDR1 is MDHEN and CDR2 SYDVKM. Here the CDR3 reads CASSLLAGGRDTQYF. CDR3 DNA: TGTGCCAGCAGTCTACTAGCGGGAGGGAGAGATACGCAGTATTTT.

The chain links TRBV19 to TRBJ1-1; D call uncertain. CDR3 length: 14 amino acids. The V gene lost 2 bases and the J gene lost 1 base, with 8 bases spanning the gap. Germline CDR1 reads LNHDA; CDR2 reads SQIVND (reference sequence). In DNA form, the CDR3 reads TGTGCCAGTAGTATATCGTCCGGGAACACTGAAGCTTTCTTT. Its protein product is CASSISSGNTEAFF.

The chain carries TRBV20-1 and TRBJ1-2; TRBD1 might be the D (5 bases). The CDR3 sequence is 11 residues long. V was cut by 7 bases and J by 7 bases, with 13 bases left in between. Germline loops: CDR1 DFQATT, CDR2 SNEGSKA (reference sequence). The CDR3: CSVREHSGYTF. The CDR3 nucleotides read TGCAGTGTCAGGGAACACTCTGGCTACACCTTC.

The CDR3 DNA reads as TGTGCCAGCAGTACCCAGGGTAACGGCTACACCTTC. Translated, it gives CASSTQGNGYTF. The gene calls are TRBV2 and TRBJ1-2, with D perhaps matching TRBD1 (5 bases). The CDR3 consists of 12 residues. V was pared by 5 bases and J by 8 bases, with 12 bases between. Germline CDR1 is SNHLY and CDR2 is FYNNEI.

V and J are TRBV5-5 and TRBJ1-1; D is possibly TRBD1 (5 bases). CDR1 and CDR2 from the germline V gene are SGHKS and YYEKEE (reference sequence). Between the trimmed V and J ends, which lost 4 bases and 2 bases, there was a span of 9 bases. The CDR3 consists of 13 residues. This CDR3 reads CASSAQGNTEAFF. In DNA, the CDR3 is TGTGCCAGCAGCGCTCAGGGTAACACTGAAGCTTTCTTT.

V gene TRBV6-1 combines with J gene TRBJ1-5; TRBD1 aligns across 7 bases. The CDR3 extends over 17 amino acids. V dropped 2 bases and J dropped 0; count of bases not matched to a gene: 7. Germline CDR1 and CDR2: MNHNS and SASEGT. The CDR3 sequence is CASSELGQRNSNQPQHF. The CDR3 bases are TGTGCCAGCAGTGAATTGGGACAGAGAAATAGCAATCAGCCCCAGCATTTT.

The chain joins TRBV5-8 to TRBJ2-5; perhaps TRBD1 as D (5 bases). V dropped 0 bases and J dropped 3 bases, with 12 bases sitting between them. Looked up from germline, CDR1 is SGHTS and CDR2 is YDEGEE. CDR3 length: 15 residues. This chain's CDR3 is CASSLAVGDEETQYF. The CDR3 DNA is TGTGCCAGCAGCTTGGCCGTAGGGGATGAAGAGACCCAGTACTTC. The full variable domain, completed using reference TRBV5-8 and TRBJ2-5, is EAGVTQSPTHLIKTRGQQATLRCSPISGHTSVYWYQQALGLGLQFLLWYDEGEERNRGNFPPRFSGRQFPNYSSELNVNALELEDSALYLCASSLAVGDEETQYFGPGTRLLVL.

V is TRBV7-2 and J is TRBJ1-3; 8 positions match TRBD1. The V gene end was trimmed by 5 bases and the J gene end by 3 bases; junction bases not matched to a gene: 6. Germline V gene data show CDR1 as SGHTA and CDR2 as FQGNSA. This CDR3 contains 15 residues. CDR3 DNA: TGTGCCAGCAGCCTCCAGGGGGCAATTGGAAACACCATATATTTT. This translates into CASSLQGAIGNTIYF.

This clone turned up a few times. This sequence joins TRBV7-9 and TRBJ2-3; 7 bases line up with TRBD1. Trimming cost V 1 base and J 4 bases; bases outside gene matches: 2. The CDR3 length is 14 residues. Germline values: CDR1 SEHNR, CDR2 FQNEAQ (reference sequence). The CDR3 loop reads CASSLEGGPDTQYF. The CDR3 DNA reads as TGTGCCAGCAGCTTAGAAGGGGGCCCAGATACGCAGTATTTT.